This T cell receptor (beta chain) was identified during a study of cytomegalovirus exposure and HLA in healthy donors. General study findings and limits: A later analysis found most CMV-associated TCR beta chains apparently HLA-restricted. Researchers reported in a later analysis that common viral pathogens appeared linked to several top clusters. TCR beta V- and J-gene trimming, according to a later analysis, was linked to a missense DCLRE1C variant. At a 0.05 false discovery rate, a later analysis found 18,000 or so TCR beta sequences to be associated with HLA alleles.

On this clone: Its specificity is not known.

Researchers ran the PCR with 60 Vbeta and 13 Jbeta primers. Only in-frame clones appear in the TCRdb table, and some are missing; sequencing was by immunoSEQ multiplex PCR. The table shows 200,000 to 250,000 clones, with 77% occurring only once. Trimming cost V 5 bases and J 2 bases, with 11 bases left between them. Germline V gene data show CDR1 as SNHLY and CDR2 as FYNNEI. The CDR3 loop spans 14 amino acids. The rearrangement joins TRBV2 to TRBJ2-3; D unresolved. Material for sequencing was PBMCs. The receptor was derived from a woman aged 55-69 years in good health and CMV-seropositive. CDR3 amino acids: CASSPSTHTDTQYF. The DNA for the CDR3 is TGTGCCAGCAGTCCGAGTACCCACACAGATACGCAGTATTTT.